This TCR beta chain derives from a study of OX40 agonist ivuxolimab in advanced cancers. Study-wide background: Intravenous ivuxolimab at 0.01 to 10 mg/kg was given to patients every 2 weeks.

CDR1 is ENHRY, CDR2 SYGVKD, per germline. The CDR3 sequence is 14 residues long. With V trimmed by 10 bases and J by 1 base, 6 bases remained unmatched. TCRdb keeps only in-frame clones here, not all; method: immunoSEQ multiplex PCR. Of over 45,000 clones detected, around 89% appear once; the ten largest clones hold roughly 31%. The receptor comes from an adult with an advanced solid tumor such as melanoma, head and neck, liver or kidney cancer. The rearrangement joins TRBV10-3 to TRBJ2-3; 9 bases align to TRBD2. The starting material was CD4+ or CD8+ T cells sorted from blood, obtained in a trial of the OX40 agonist ivuxolimab. The chain's CDR3 is CASERGVGTDTQYF. Written as DNA, the CDR3 is TGTGCCAGCGAGCGGGGGGTAGGCACAGATACGCAGTATTTT.